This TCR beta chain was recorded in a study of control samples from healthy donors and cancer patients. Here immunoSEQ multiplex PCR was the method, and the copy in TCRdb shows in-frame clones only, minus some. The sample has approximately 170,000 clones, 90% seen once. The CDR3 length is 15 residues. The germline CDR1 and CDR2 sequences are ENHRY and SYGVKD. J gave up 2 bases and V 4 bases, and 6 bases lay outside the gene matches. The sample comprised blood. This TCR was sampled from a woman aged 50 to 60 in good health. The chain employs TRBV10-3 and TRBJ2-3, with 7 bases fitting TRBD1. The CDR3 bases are TGTGCCATCAGTGCTAGGGACAGTCCCACAGATACGCAGTATTTT. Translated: CAISARDSPTDTQYF.